Listed below are T cell receptor beta chains from one sample, sequenced in a study of Graves' ophthalmopathy and Graves' hyperthyroidism. TCRdb called the multiplex PCR reads again in MiXCR, with one record for every CDR3 protein. The sample lists some 350,000 distinct CDR3 sequences, 17% occurring once. The sample taken for sequencing was peripheral blood. These receptors were obtained from an adult woman with stable Graves' hyperthyroidism. Each CDR3 is given with its conserved first and last residue. A D gene is named only where the DNA matches it firmly. Where a row states a size, it is once, few, many or the class of an expanded clone; other rows omit it.

v_gene: TRBV12-3/TRBV12-4; abundance: -; j_gene: TRBJ2-2; d_gene: TRBD2; CDR3nt: TGTGCCAGCAAGATGGGACTAGAGGGAGCCGGGGATCTGTTTTTT; CDR3aa: CASKMGLEGAGDLFF
v_gene: TRBV27; abundance: many; j_gene: TRBJ2-6; d_gene: -; CDR3nt: TGTGCCAGCAGTTTATTGCCAGGGGTTGGGGCCAACGTCCTGACTTTC; CDR3aa: CASSLLPGVGANVLTF
v_gene: TRBV6-5; abundance: -; j_gene: TRBJ2-5; d_gene: TRBD2; CDR3nt: TGTGCCAGCAGTTACAGAACGGGACTAGCGGGGCAAGAGACCCAGTACTTC; CDR3aa: CASSYRTGLAGQETQYF
v_gene: TRBV7-2; abundance: few; j_gene: TRBJ1-2; d_gene: -; CDR3nt: TGTGCCAGCAGCTTACACGCCACAGACTATGGCTACACCTTC; CDR3aa: CASSLHATDYGYTF
v_gene: TRBV5-1; abundance: many; j_gene: TRBJ1-6; d_gene: -; CDR3nt: TGCGCCAGCAGCTTCCGGGGAACCTCGGTGGATTCACCCCTCCACTTT; CDR3aa: CASSFRGTSVDSPLHF
v_gene: TRBV19; abundance: -; j_gene: TRBJ1-2; d_gene: TRBD1; CDR3nt: TGTGCCAGTAGACCTTGGGACAGGGACGGCTACACCTTC; CDR3aa: CASRPWDRDGYTF
v_gene: TRBV12-5; abundance: many; j_gene: TRBJ1-1; d_gene: -; CDR3nt: TGTGCTAGTGGTTTGGGCGGTGGCACTGAAGCTTTCTTT; CDR3aa: CASGLGGGTEAFF
v_gene: TRBV12-3/TRBV12-4; abundance: many; j_gene: TRBJ1-1; d_gene: -; CDR3nt: TGTGCCAGCAGTCTTCGCGTAGCTTTCTTT; CDR3aa: CASSLRVAFF
v_gene: TRBV5-1; abundance: once; j_gene: TRBJ1-1; d_gene: -; CDR3nt: TGCGCCAGCAGCTTGCCCTTTCTGGGAGCTAACACTGAAGCTTTCTTT; CDR3aa: CASSLPFLGANTEAFF
v_gene: TRBV20-1; abundance: many; j_gene: TRBJ1-5; d_gene: -; CDR3nt: TGCAGTGCTACAACAGGGAATCAGCCCCAGCATTTT; CDR3aa: CSATTGNQPQHF
v_gene: TRBV29-1; abundance: -; j_gene: TRBJ2-7; d_gene: -; CDR3nt: TGCAGCGTTGCCGGCCCAGCGGAGGGAGAATACGAGCAGTACTTC; CDR3aa: CSVAGPAEGEYEQYF
v_gene: TRBV7-2; abundance: many; j_gene: TRBJ2-4; d_gene: -; CDR3nt: TGTGCCAGCAGCTTAGGGGCGGGGCGCGCGTCCAAAAACATTAAGTACTTC; CDR3aa: CASSLGAGRASKNIKYF
v_gene: TRBV5-1; abundance: many; j_gene: TRBJ1-5; d_gene: -; CDR3nt: TGCGCCAGCAGCTTGAGTTCAGGTCCTAATCAGCCCCAGCATTTT; CDR3aa: CASSLSSGPNQPQHF
v_gene: TRBV5-1; abundance: many; j_gene: TRBJ1-2; d_gene: -; CDR3nt: TGCGCCAGCAGCGAAGGGAGGGACCATGGCTACACCTTC; CDR3aa: CASSEGRDHGYTF
v_gene: TRBV28; abundance: many; j_gene: TRBJ1-2; d_gene: TRBD1; CDR3nt: TGTGCCAGCAGTTATGGGACAGGGGTCTATGGCTACACCTTC; CDR3aa: CASSYGTGVYGYTF